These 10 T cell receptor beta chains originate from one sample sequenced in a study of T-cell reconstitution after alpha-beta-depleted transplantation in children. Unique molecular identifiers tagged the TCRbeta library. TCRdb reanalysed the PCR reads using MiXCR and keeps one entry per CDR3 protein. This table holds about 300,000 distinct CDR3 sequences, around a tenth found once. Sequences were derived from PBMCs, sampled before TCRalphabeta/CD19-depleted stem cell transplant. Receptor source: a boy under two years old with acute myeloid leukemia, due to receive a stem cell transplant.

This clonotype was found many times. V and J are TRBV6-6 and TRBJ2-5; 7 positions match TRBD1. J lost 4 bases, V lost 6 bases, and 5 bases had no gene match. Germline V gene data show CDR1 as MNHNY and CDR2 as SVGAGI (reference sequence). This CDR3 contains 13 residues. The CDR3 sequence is CASRDRQGETQYF. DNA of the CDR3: TGTGCCAGCAGAGACCGACAGGGAGAGACCCAGTACTTC.

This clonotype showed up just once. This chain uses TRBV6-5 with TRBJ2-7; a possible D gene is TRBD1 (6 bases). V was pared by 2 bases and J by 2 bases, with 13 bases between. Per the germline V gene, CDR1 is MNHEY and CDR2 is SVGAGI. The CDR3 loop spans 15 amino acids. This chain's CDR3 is CASSYTRDTAYEQYF. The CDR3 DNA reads TGTGCCAGCAGTTACACCCGGGACACAGCCTACGAGCAGTACTTC.

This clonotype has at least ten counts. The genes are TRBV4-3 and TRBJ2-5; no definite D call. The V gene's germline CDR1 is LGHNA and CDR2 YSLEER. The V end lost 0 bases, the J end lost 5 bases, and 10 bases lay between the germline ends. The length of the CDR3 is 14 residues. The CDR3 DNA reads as TGCGCCAGCAGCCAAGATTCTTCCTACGAGACCCAGTACTTC. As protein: CASSQDSSYETQYF.

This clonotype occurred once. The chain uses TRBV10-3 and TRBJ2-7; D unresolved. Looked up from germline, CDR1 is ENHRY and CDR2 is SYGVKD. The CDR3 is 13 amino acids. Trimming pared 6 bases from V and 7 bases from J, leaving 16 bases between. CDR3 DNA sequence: TGTGCCATCAGCCCCGCCCCCGCTGCGGAGCAGTACTTC. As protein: CAISPAPAAEQYF.

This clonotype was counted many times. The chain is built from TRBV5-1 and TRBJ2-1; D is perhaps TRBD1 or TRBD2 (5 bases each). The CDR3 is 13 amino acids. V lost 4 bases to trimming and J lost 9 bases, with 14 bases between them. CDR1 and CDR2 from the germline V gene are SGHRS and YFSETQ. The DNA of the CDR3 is TGCGCCAGCAGCCCGTCCGGGGCCGGTGAGCAGTTCTTC. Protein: CASSPSGAGEQFF.

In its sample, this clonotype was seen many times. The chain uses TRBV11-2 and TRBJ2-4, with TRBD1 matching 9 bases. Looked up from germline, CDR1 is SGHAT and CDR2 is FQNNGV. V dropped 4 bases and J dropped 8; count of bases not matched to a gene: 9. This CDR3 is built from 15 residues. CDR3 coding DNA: TGTGCCAGCAGCTCTATCCGAGGACAGGGGTACATTCAGTACTTC. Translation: CASSSIRGQGYIQYF.

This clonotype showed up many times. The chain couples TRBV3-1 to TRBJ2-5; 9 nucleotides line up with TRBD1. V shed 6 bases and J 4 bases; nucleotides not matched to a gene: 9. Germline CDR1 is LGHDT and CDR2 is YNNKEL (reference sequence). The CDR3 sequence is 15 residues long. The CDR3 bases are TGTGCCAGCAGGAATGCGTACAGGGGGCGAGAGACCCAGTACTTC. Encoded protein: CASRNAYRGRETQYF.

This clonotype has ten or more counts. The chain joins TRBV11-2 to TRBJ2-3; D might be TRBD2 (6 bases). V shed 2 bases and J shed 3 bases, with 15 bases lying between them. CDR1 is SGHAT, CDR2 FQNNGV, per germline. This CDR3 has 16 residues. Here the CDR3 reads CASSLNPAGGTDTQYF. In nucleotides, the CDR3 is TGTGCCAGCAGCTTAAATCCAGCCGGAGGGACAGATACGCAGTATTTT.

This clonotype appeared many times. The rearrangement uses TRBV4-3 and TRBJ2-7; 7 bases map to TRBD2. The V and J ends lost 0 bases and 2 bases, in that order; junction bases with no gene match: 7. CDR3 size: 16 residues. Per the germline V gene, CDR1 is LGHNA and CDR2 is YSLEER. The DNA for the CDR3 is TGCGCCAGCAGCCAAGATCGGCTAGCGGCTCCCTACGAGCAGTACTTC. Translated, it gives CASSQDRLAAPYEQYF.

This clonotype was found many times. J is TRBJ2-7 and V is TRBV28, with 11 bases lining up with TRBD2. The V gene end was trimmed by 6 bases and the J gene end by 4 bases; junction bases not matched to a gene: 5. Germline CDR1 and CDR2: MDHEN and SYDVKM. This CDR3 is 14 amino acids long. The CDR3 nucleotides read TGTGCCAGCAGCTCGGGACTAGCGGAATACGAGCAGTACTTC. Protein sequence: CASSSGLAEYEQYF.